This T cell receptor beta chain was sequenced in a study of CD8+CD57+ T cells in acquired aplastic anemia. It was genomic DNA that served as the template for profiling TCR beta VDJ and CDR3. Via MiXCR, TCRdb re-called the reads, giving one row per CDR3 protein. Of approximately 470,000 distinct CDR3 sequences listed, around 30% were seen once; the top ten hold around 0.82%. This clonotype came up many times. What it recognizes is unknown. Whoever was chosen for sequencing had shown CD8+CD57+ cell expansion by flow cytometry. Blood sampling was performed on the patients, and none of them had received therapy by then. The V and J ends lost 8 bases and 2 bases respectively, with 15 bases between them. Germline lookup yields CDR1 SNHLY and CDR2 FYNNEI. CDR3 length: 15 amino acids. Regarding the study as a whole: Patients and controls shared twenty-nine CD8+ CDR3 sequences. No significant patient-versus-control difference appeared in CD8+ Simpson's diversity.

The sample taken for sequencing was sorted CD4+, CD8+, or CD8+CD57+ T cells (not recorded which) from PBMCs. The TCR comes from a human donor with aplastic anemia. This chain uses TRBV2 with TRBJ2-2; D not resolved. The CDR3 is CASGEHPSNTGELFF. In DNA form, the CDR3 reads TGTGCCAGCGGCGAGCACCCCTCCAACACCGGGGAGCTGTTTTTT.